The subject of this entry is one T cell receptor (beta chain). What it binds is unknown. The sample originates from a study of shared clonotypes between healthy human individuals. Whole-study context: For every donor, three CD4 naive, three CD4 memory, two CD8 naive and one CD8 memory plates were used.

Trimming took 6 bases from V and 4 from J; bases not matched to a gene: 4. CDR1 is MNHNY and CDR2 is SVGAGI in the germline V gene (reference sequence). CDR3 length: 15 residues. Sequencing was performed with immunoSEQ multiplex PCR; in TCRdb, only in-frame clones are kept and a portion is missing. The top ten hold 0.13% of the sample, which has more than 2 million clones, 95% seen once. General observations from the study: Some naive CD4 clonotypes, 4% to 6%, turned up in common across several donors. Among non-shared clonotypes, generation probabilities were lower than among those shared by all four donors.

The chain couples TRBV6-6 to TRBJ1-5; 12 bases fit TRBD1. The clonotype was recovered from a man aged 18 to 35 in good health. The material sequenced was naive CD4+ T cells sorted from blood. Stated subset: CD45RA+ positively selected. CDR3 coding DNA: TGTGCCAGCAGGGGACAGGGGGCATGGAATCAGCCCCAGCATTTT. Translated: CASRGQGAWNQPQHF.